This T cell receptor (beta chain) comes out of a study of blood T cell repertoires in COVID-19 (dated by TCRdb to the early 2020s). About the study as a whole: Collaborator samples came from the United States, Italy and Spain and covered acute and convalescent phases of COVID-19. The prospective study material was composed of cDNA or gDNA derived from T cells, B-cell-depleted T cells, or PBMCs. Subjects who had been exposed to COVID-19, were actively infected with it, or had recovered from it provided the deeply sampled blood TCRbeta repertoires that made up the dataset. The repertoires were released in a freely available public database meant as a resource for research on the immune response to SARS-CoV-2. Samples were obtained from the ongoing ImmuneRACE study (first 160 participants) and from some 1,200 subjects provided by 6 global collaborators. Sample metadata almost always included a de-identified subject ID, COVID-19 status, age in years and sex. Where available, HLA class I and class II types were obtained from metadata supplied by the sample provider rather than from assay-based typing. The full study reports these points: How much clinical and demographic metadata was included differed by source and by participant, and the metadata was provided uncurated.

Collaborating institutions collected whole blood in K2EDTA tubes following their own protocols. For TCRbeta analysis, collaborator samples were shipped as frozen whole blood, as isolated PBMCs, or as DNA extracted from either sample type. The germline V gene encodes CDR1 SGHTA and CDR2 FQGNSA. Its CDR3 holds 14 amino acids, cysteine through phenylalanine. The entry retains the CDR3 DNA only, 42 bases that are in frame from base 1. Compared with germline, V lacks 5 bases and J lacks 4 bases; bases without a gene match: 4. TCRbeta CDR3 regions were amplified from genomic DNA using the immunoSEQ Assay, a bias-controlled multiplex PCR. Regarding the original processing steps: Within the assay, amplification of reference gene primers was used to estimate how many nucleated cells each sample contained. Sequence reads were collapsed and filtered to measure the absolute abundance of every unique TCRbeta CDR3 rearrangement. Productive Simpson clonality was computed per sample as the square root of Simpson's diversity index over productive rearrangements. As stored in TCRdb, this immuneACCESS dataset retains in-frame rearrangements with V and J assigned. A fraction of the clones does not appear; measured against another copy, unresolved V genes explain less than half of the discrepancy, and the remainder lacks a known reason. The V and J calls and clone size are taken from that table; D and trimming were inferred from the DNA. The sample profile shows around 27,000 clones; approximately 94% of them were found once. The top ten clones comprise 3.5% to 4.5% of the sample.

This clone was seen a single time. No antigen is known for it. It has no much larger one-base neighbor in the sample; base qualities were not kept. This TCR was sampled from a human donor with active COVID-19. The donor label of this sample is uncertain. Rearrangement joined TRBV7-2 to TRBJ1-5; 8 nucleotides in the junction match TRBD1. The material sequenced was peripheral blood. The bases read TGTGCCAGCAGCCCCTGGACAGGGAATCAGCCCCAGCATTTT. It translates as CASSPWTGNQPQHF.